This entry lists 28 T cell receptor beta chains sequenced from one sample in a study of chemoradiotherapy in HPV16-positive cancers. The assay was immunoSEQ multiplex PCR, and TCRdb's table has in-frame clones only and misses some. The table includes about 66,000 clones, roughly 90% detected once. The specimen comprised blood, sampled from a patient who underwent chemoradiotherapy. The receptors were sampled from a human donor with HPV-associated anogenital cancer.

Only one count was recorded for this clone. This rearrangement joins TRBV6-1 to TRBJ1-5; TRBD1 agrees at 9 bases. The CDR3 extends over 15 amino acids. V shed 4 bases and J 4 bases; nucleotides not matched to a gene: 5. Germline assignment: CDR1 MNHNS and CDR2 SASEGT. The CDR3 sequence is CASSVQGASNQPQHF. Written as DNA, the CDR3 is TGTGCCAGCAGTGTACAGGGGGCCAGTAATCAGCCCCAGCATTTT.

The chain recombines TRBV18 with TRBJ2-3; a weak D match, TRBD1 (5 bases). Looked up from germline, CDR1 is KGHSH and CDR2 is LQKENI. V was cut by 1 base and J by 6 bases, with 11 bases left in between. The CDR3 covers 14 residues. The CDR3 loop is CASSPLRGADTQYF. DNA of the CDR3: TGTGCCAGCTCACCACTTAGGGGCGCGGATACGCAGTATTTT.

V is TRBV15 and J is TRBJ1-5; TRBD1 aligns across 7 bases. Germline assignment: CDR1 LNHNV and CDR2 YYDKDF (reference sequence). The CDR3 totals 15 residues. Trimming took 1 base from V and 11 from J; bases not matched to a gene: 11. The CDR3: CATSRGQGGREAQHF. The CDR3 nucleotides read TGTGCCACCAGCAGAGGCCAGGGGGGGAGAGAGGCCCAGCATTTT.

This rearrangement joins TRBV6-6 to TRBJ2-7; no firm D call. Germline assignment: CDR1 MNHNY and CDR2 SVGAGI (reference sequence). This CDR3 spans 15 amino acids. The V gene lost 3 bases and the J gene lost 7 bases, with 19 bases spanning the gap. The CDR3 reads CASSYPGQSRGEQYF. The CDR3 DNA reads as TGTGCCAGCAGTTATCCCGGGCAAAGCCGTGGGGAGCAGTACTTC.

The chain combines TRBV9 with TRBJ2-5; D not resolved. The CDR3 has 14 amino acids. The germline V gene has CDR1 SGDLS and CDR2 YYNGEE. V shed 4 bases and J shed 1 base, with 11 bases lying between them. CDR3 DNA: TGTGCCAGCAGCCCTCCAAGCTCCCAAGAGACCCAGTACTTC. Amino acids: CASSPPSSQETQYF. Filled out from reference TRBV9 and TRBJ2-5, the complete variable domain reads DSGVTQTPKHLITATGQRVTLRCSPRSGDLSVYWYQQSLDQGLQFLIQYYNGEERAKGNILERFSAQQFPDLHSELNLSSLELGDSALYFCASSPPSSQETQYFGPGTRLLVL.

V is TRBV5-4 and J is TRBJ1-1; D is unclear. Trimming took 3 bases from V and 3 from J, leaving 18 bases between them. From germline, CDR1 is SGHNT and CDR2 YYREEE (reference sequence). The CDR3 loop spans 16 amino acids. The CDR3: CASSSTVSRVDTEAFF. The CDR3 DNA reads TGTGCCAGCAGCTCCACAGTCAGCCGGGTAGACACTGAAGCTTTCTTT.

This sequence joins TRBV28 and TRBJ1-4; TRBD1 matches at 7 bases. The CDR3 length is 19 residues. V dropped 6 bases and J dropped 13; count of bases not matched to a gene: 29. Looked up from germline, CDR1 is MDHEN and CDR2 is SYDVKM. CDR3 DNA: TGTGCCAGCAGCTCTCCAGGCCGTCGGATACAGGGGTTTTCTTTTCGACTGTTTTTT. Translating gives CASSSPGRRIQGFSFRLFF.

The V gene is TRBV19, the J gene TRBJ2-7; 13 bases match TRBD2. Losses at the gene ends were 5 bases for V and 3 bases for J; bases not matched to a gene: 22. The germline gives CDR1 LNHDA, CDR2 SQIVND (reference sequence). This CDR3 is 21 amino acids long. The CDR3 spells CASSQGLAGSRPAGPVYEQYF. Here the CDR3 DNA reads TGTGCCAGTAGTCAGGGACTAGCGGGAAGTAGGCCCGCAGGACCCGTCTACGAGCAGTACTTC.

The rearrangement links TRBV7-3 to TRBJ2-7, with a tentative D call TRBD2 (5 bases). The V end lost 4 bases, the J end lost 5 bases, and 15 bases lay between the germline ends. Germline lookup yields CDR1 SGHTA and CDR2 FQGTGA. The CDR3 extends over 14 amino acids. This CDR3 reads CASSSWESRDEQYF. The CDR3 DNA sequence: TGTGCCAGCAGCTCCTGGGAGAGTCGAGACGAGCAGTACTTC.

This chain uses TRBV11-1 with TRBJ1-2, with D unresolved. Between the trimmed V and J ends, which lost 5 bases and 2 bases, there was a span of 9 bases. The CDR3 loop spans 13 amino acids. Germline lookup yields CDR1 SGHAT and CDR2 FQDESV (reference sequence). The DNA of the CDR3 is TGTGCCAGCAGCCCGGATCACAACTATGGCTACACCTTC. Its translation: CASSPDHNYGYTF.

V is TRBV11-2 and J is TRBJ2-7, with 7 positions matching TRBD1. CDR3 length: 14 amino acids. Germline values: CDR1 SGHAT, CDR2 FQNNGV. The V gene end was trimmed by 8 bases and the J gene end by 0 bases; junction bases not matched to a gene: 7. The CDR3 protein is CASVVRQGSYEQYF. The CDR3 bases are TGTGCCAGCGTAGTGAGACAGGGCTCCTACGAGCAGTACTTC.

This chain links TRBV5-1 with TRBJ2-5; TRBD2 matches 14 bases. This CDR3 region has 21 residues. V lost 0 bases, J lost 6 bases, and 19 bases stayed unmatched. Germline CDR1 and CDR2: SGHRS and YFSETQ. CDR3 sequence: CASSLELPGLAGVDFPKTQYF. The CDR3 bases are TGCGCCAGCAGCTTGGAATTACCGGGACTAGCGGGAGTCGATTTCCCAAAGACCCAGTACTTC.

The V call is TRBV11-2, the J call TRBJ1-2; 12 bases line up with TRBD1. The CDR3 totals 17 residues. V lost 6 bases and J lost 3; bases outside the gene matches: 11. Germline CDR1 is SGHAT and CDR2 is FQNNGV. The CDR3 DNA is TGTGCCAGCAGGATGCCGGGACAGGGGGCGGCTGACTATGGCTACACCTTC. This translates into CASRMPGQGAADYGYTF.

The CDR3 loop reads CASSIDRGPYNEQFF. CDR3 DNA: TGTGCCAGTAGTATTGACAGGGGCCCGTACAATGAGCAGTTCTTC. The chain couples TRBV19 to TRBJ2-1, with TRBD1 matching 8 bases. Germline assignment: CDR1 LNHDA and CDR2 SQIVND (reference sequence). This CDR3 has 15 amino acids. J was trimmed by 4 bases and V by 3 bases; bases with no gene match: 5.

V gene TRBV10-2 combines with J gene TRBJ1-2; tentatively, D is TRBD1 (6 bases). Trimming took off 11 bases at V and 2 bases at J, with 12 bases between the two ends. Germline CDR1 and CDR2: WSHSY and SAAADI. This CDR3 comprises 12 residues. CDR3 protein: CAGLGGNYGYTF. The CDR3, as DNA: TGCGCCGGCCTGGGGGGCAACTATGGCTACACCTTC.

The chain joins TRBV28 to TRBJ2-7, with 10 bases matching TRBD2. Looked up from germline, CDR1 is MDHEN and CDR2 is SYDVKM. The CDR3 covers 15 residues. The J segment lost 4 bases and the V segment lost 5 bases, leaving 8 bases of the junction unmatched. The DNA of the CDR3 is TGTGCCAGCAGTCGGACTAGCGGTTTATTTTACGAGCAGTACTTC. Encoded protein: CASSRTSGLFYEQYF.

CDR3 region: CASSLRGGTYNEQFF. CDR3 DNA sequence: TGTGCCAGCAGCTTACGGGGGGGGACCTACAATGAGCAGTTCTTC. V is TRBV11-3 and J is TRBJ2-1; TRBD2 matches 8 bases. Germline values: CDR1 SGHNT, CDR2 YENEEA. This CDR3 has 15 amino acids. V dropped 2 bases and J dropped 2; count of bases not matched to a gene: 2. The variable domain in full, with the rest retrieved from reference TRBV11-3 and TRBJ2-1, is EAGVVQSPRYKIIEKKQPVAFWCNPISGHNTLYWYLQNLGQGPELLIRYENEEAVDDSQLPKDRFSAERLKGVDSTLKIQPAELGDSAVYLCASSLRGGTYNEQFFGPGTRLTVL.

This clone appeared a few times. The chain combines TRBV21-1 with TRBJ1-1. TRBV21-1 is flagged as a pseudogene. The length of the CDR3 is 11 residues. The CDR3 sequence is CASPSNTEAFF. The DNA of the CDR3 is TGTGCCAGCCCTAGTAACACTGAAGCTTTCTTT.

The rearrangement joins TRBV2 to TRBJ1-1; tentative D call: TRBD1 (5 bases). The CDR3 spans 14 residues. V lost 6 bases and J lost 4, with 15 bases in between. Germline lookup yields CDR1 SNHLY and CDR2 FYNNEI. DNA of the CDR3: TGTGCCAGCAGCTCCGGGACGGTGGTCACTGAAGCTTTCTTT. Its protein is CASSSGTVVTEAFF.

The chain uses TRBV10-2 and TRBJ1-5; D is ambiguous. CDR3 size: 14 residues. The germline V gene has CDR1 WSHSY and CDR2 SAAADI. V lost 0 bases and J 4 bases, leaving 7 bases between the germline ends. This chain's CDR3 is CASSESTHNQPQHF. As DNA, the CDR3 is TGCGCCAGCAGTGAGTCGACCCATAATCAGCCCCAGCATTTT.

This chain connects TRBV21-1 to TRBJ1-4. TRBV21-1 is a pseudogene. CDR3 size: 22 residues. CDR3 sequence: CASIKISPLSVGAMLTNEKLFF. The CDR3 region has the DNA TGTGCCAGCATCAAAATATCCCCACTTAGCGTAGGGGCTATGCTTACTAATGAAAAACTGTTTTTT.

This clone was found a few times. The CDR3 protein is CASSQASGLAGELFF. The CDR3 DNA reads as TGTGCCAGCAGCCAAGCTTCCGGGTTGGCCGGGGAGCTGTTTTTT. The rearrangement links TRBV14 to TRBJ2-2; D remains unclear. This CDR3 region has 15 residues. Trimming left V 1 base short and J 6 bases short, with 12 bases between. Germline V gene sequence: CDR1 SGHDN, CDR2 FVKESK.

The chain employs TRBV6-1 and TRBJ2-2, with 12 bases that match TRBD2. V lost 6 bases and J lost 4; bases outside the gene matches: 3. This CDR3 is 15 amino acids long. Germline-derived CDR1 and CDR2 are MNHNS and SASEGT. CDR3 DNA sequence: TGTGCCAGCAGCCAACTAGCGGGGGGCACCGGGGAGCTGTTTTTT. Translating it yields CASSQLAGGTGELFF.

The DNA for the CDR3 is TGTGCCAGCAGCCGACTAGCGGGATTTCAAGAGACCCAGTACTTC. It is translated as CASSRLAGFQETQYF. The chain joins TRBV6-6 to TRBJ2-5; 11 bases agree with TRBD2. The V gene end was trimmed by 6 bases and the J gene end by 2 bases; junction bases not matched to a gene: 5. Germline CDR1 and CDR2: MNHNY and SVGAGI (reference sequence). The CDR3 spans 15 residues.

The chain carries TRBV19 and TRBJ1-3; D call uncertain. The CDR3 is 16 residues long. Between the trimmed V and J ends, which lost 3 bases and 0 bases, there was a span of 12 bases. CDR1 LNHDA and CDR2 SQIVND come from the germline V gene (reference sequence). The CDR3 sequence is CASSISPASSGNTIYF. The CDR3 DNA follows: TGTGCCAGTAGTATTTCACCCGCGAGCTCTGGAAACACCATATATTTT.

The rearrangement joins TRBV6-5 to TRBJ1-2, with D perhaps TRBD1 (6 bases). Deletions cut 6 bases from V and 8 bases from J, with 13 bases between. The CDR3 has 12 amino acids. Per germline, CDR1 MNHEY and CDR2 SVGAGI. CDR3 nucleotides: TGTGCCAGCAGGTCCACAGGGAACGGCTACACCTTC. Translated: CASRSTGNGYTF.

The CDR3 protein is CASSPNSHSYEQYF. The CDR3 DNA is TGTGCCAGCTCACCGAACAGCCACTCCTACGAGCAGTACTTC. V usage is TRBV18 and J usage is TRBJ2-7; unclear D gene. Trimming removed 3 bases at V and 0 bases at J, with 9 bases between. The CDR3 spans 14 residues. The germline V gene encodes CDR1 KGHSH and CDR2 LQKENI.

V usage is TRBV30 and J usage is TRBJ2-1; D perhaps matches TRBD2 (7 bases). The V gene lost 2 bases and the J gene lost 8 bases, with 16 bases spanning the gap. The CDR3 sequence is 14 residues long. Germline CDR1 is GTSNPN and CDR2 is SVGIG (reference sequence). In DNA form, the CDR3 reads TGTGCCTGGAGTAGGGGGGGATTTATGGATGAGCAGTTCTTC. It is translated as CAWSRGGFMDEQFF.